Each of the 22 T cell receptor beta chains below was sequenced from the same sample in a study of blood T cell repertoires in COVID-19. This table comes from immunoSEQ multiplex PCR, and its TCRdb copy is limited to in-frame clones, with some not included. The profile covers just over 35,000 clones, with approximately 80% appearing a single time and about 44% taken by the ten largest. The sequenced sample consisted of peripheral blood. The receptors were sampled from a human donor in a cohort sampled during active or convalescent COVID-19. The donor label of this sample is uncertain.

As concerns this clone: The junction departs from germline at one end; a sequencing error may be responsible. The chain joins TRBV2 to TRBJ1-2; D is undetermined. The CDR3 length is 14 residues. CDR1 SNHLY and CDR2 FYNNEI come from the germline V gene. Written as DNA, the CDR3 is TGTGCCAACAGTGAAACTCCACCTGAGAATGGCTACACCTTC. Translated: CANSETPPENGYTF.

The chain joins TRBV24-1 to TRBJ1-1, with a possible D match to TRBD1 (6 bases). The CDR3 runs to 13 residues. From germline, CDR1 is KGHDR and CDR2 SFDVKD. V shed 4 bases and J shed 1 base, with 6 bases lying between them. In nucleotides, the CDR3 is TGTGCCACCAGTGAGACAGGGAACACTGAAGCTTTCTTT. Translated: CATSETGNTEAFF.

This chain connects TRBV27 to TRBJ2-2, with TRBD2 as a possible D gene (5 bases). The CDR3 consists of 15 residues. Germline assignment: CDR1 MNHEY and CDR2 SMNVEV (reference sequence). V was trimmed by 2 bases and J by 5 bases, leaving 12 bases between them. CDR3 in DNA: TGTGCCAGCAGTTTAAGGGCGTGGAGGACCGGGGAGCTGTTTTTT. Translated, it gives CASSLRAWRTGELFF.

The rearrangement uses TRBV3-1 (or the pseudogene TRBV3-2) and TRBJ1-1; 7 bases are a match to TRBD1. In germline, CDR1 is LGHDT, CDR2 YNNKEL (reference sequence). The trim removed 4 bases at V and 8 bases at J, leaving 7 bases unmatched. The CDR3 runs to 13 residues. The CDR3: CASSRRQGSEAFF. For the CDR3, the DNA is TGTGCCAGCAGCCGTCGACAGGGCTCCGAAGCTTTCTTT.

V is TRBV11-3 and J is TRBJ2-2; D remains ambiguous. The CDR3 spans 13 residues. With 1 base removed from V and 6 bases from J, the gap between germline ends came to 6 bases. CDR1 and CDR2 from the germline V gene are SGHNT and YENEEA. CDR3 nucleotides: TGTGCCAGCAGCTTAGGAGGTTCCGGGGAGCTGTTTTTT. It encodes CASSLGGSGELFF.

The V gene is TRBV5-1, the J gene TRBJ1-2; TRBD1 is a possible D gene (6 bases). V lost 7 bases to trimming and J lost 7 bases, with 11 bases between them. Germline lookup yields CDR1 SGHRS and CDR2 YFSETQ. CDR3 length equals 11 residues. The CDR3 spells CASGAGVGYTF. DNA for the CDR3: TGCGCCAGCGGGGCAGGGGTTGGCTACACCTTC.

The chain joins TRBV5-1 to TRBJ2-1, with D maybe TRBD2 (5 bases). The germline V and J ends were trimmed by 0 bases and 5 bases, with 6 bases remaining between them. The CDR3 spans 13 residues. CDR1 and CDR2 (germline): SGHRS, YFSETQ. As DNA, the CDR3 is TGCGCCAGCAGCTTGGGGGAGAACAATGAGCAGTTCTTC. As protein: CASSLGENNEQFF.

This clone was counted a few times. This chain connects TRBV27 to TRBJ2-1, with D perhaps TRBD1 (6 bases). Germline V lookup: CDR1 MNHEY, CDR2 SMNVEV (reference sequence). The CDR3 runs to 15 residues. The germline V and J ends were trimmed by 2 bases and 4 bases, with 12 bases remaining between them. CDR3 in amino acids: CASSLMAGAYNEQFF. The CDR3 DNA reads as TGTGCCAGCAGTTTAATGGCAGGGGCGTACAATGAGCAGTTCTTC.

V gene TRBV6-2 or TRBV6-3 combines with J gene TRBJ1-5; 8 bases are a match to TRBD1. V was clipped by 5 bases and J by 4 bases; unmatched bases: 7. Germline CDR1 and CDR2: MNHEY and SVGEGT. This CDR3 is 15 amino acids long. The CDR3 DNA reads as TGTGCCAGCAGTACTCGACAGGGGCAGAATCAGCCCCAGCATTTT. As protein: CASSTRQGQNQPQHF.

CDR3 protein: CAISVGPNQPQHF. The CDR3 DNA reads TGTGCCATCAGTGTGGGGCCGAATCAGCCCCAGCATTTT. The chain is built from TRBV10-3 and TRBJ1-5; D might be TRBD1 (5 bases). The CDR3 loop spans 13 amino acids. Trimming stripped 4 bases from V and 4 bases from J, with 8 bases between. Germline values: CDR1 ENHRY, CDR2 SYGVKD.

This clone turned up a few times. This chain links TRBV5-8 with TRBJ2-7, with a weak D call TRBD1 (5 bases). The CDR3 runs to 14 residues. Looked up from germline, CDR1 is SGHTS and CDR2 is YDEGEE. The ends were cut back, 3 bases at V and 3 bases at J, with 13 bases in the middle. Written as DNA, the CDR3 is TGTGCCAGCAGCTCGCGCGTGCAGGGCTACGAGCAGTACTTC. Translating gives CASSSRVQGYEQYF.

Turning to this clone: Mismatch with germline at one junction end may stem from a read error. This rearrangement joins TRBV7-7 to TRBJ2-2; D perhaps matches TRBD2 (5 bases). The CDR3 spans 13 residues. In germline, CDR1 is SSHAT, CDR2 FNYEAQ (reference sequence). The CDR3 sequence: CASSLSGSGELFF. The CDR3 DNA reads TGTGCTAGCAGCTTATCGGGGTCCGGGGAGCTGTTTTTT. The variable domain in full, with the rest retrieved from reference TRBV7-7 and TRBJ2-2, is GAGVSQSPRYKVTKRGQDVTLRCDPISSHATLYWYQQALGQGPEFLTYFNYEAQPDKSGLPSDRFSAERPEGSISTLTIQRTEQRDSAMYRCASSLSGSGELFFGEGSRLTVL.

The V call is TRBV14, the J call TRBJ1-1; D gene uncertain. The CDR3 sequence is 12 residues long. The germline gives CDR1 SGHDN, CDR2 FVKESK. V lost 1 base, J lost 11 bases, and 11 bases lay in between. CDR3 nucleotide sequence: TGTGCCAGCAGCCAAGGCCCTAGAGACGCTTTCTTT. Translating gives CASSQGPRDAFF. The variable domain in full, completed from reference TRBV14 and TRBJ1-1, reads EAGVTQFPSHSVIEKGQTVTLRCDPISGHDNLYWYRRVMGKEIKFLLHFVKESKQDESGMPNNRFLAERTGGTYSTLKVQPAELEDSGVYFCASSQGPRDAFFGQGTRLTVV.

The V call is TRBV7-9, the J call TRBJ1-5, with 9 nucleotides matching TRBD1. Germline V gene lookup returns CDR1 SEHNR and CDR2 FQNEAQ (reference sequence). This CDR3 region has 14 residues. The J segment lost 2 bases and the V segment lost 5 bases, leaving 1 base of the junction unmatched. This CDR3 is CASSRTGGNQPQHF. DNA for the CDR3: TGTGCCAGCAGCCGGACAGGGGGCAATCAGCCCCAGCATTTT.

The chain employs TRBV3-1 (or the pseudogene TRBV3-2) and TRBJ2-1, with TRBD2 matching 8 bases. V lost 8 bases and J lost 6; bases outside the gene matches: 9. Per germline, CDR1 LGHDT and CDR2 YNNKEL (reference sequence). The CDR3 is made up of 14 amino acids. The CDR3 loop is CASGRLAYSNEQFF. CDR3 DNA: TGTGCCAGCGGAAGACTAGCGTATTCCAATGAGCAGTTCTTC.

This sequence joins TRBV6-6 and TRBJ2-1; 9 bases fit TRBD2. The V and J ends lost 2 bases and 2 bases, in that order; junction bases with no gene match: 4. The V gene's germline CDR1 is MNHNY and CDR2 SVGAGI (reference sequence). The CDR3 contains 16 residues. This CDR3 reads CASSYQRLAAYNEQFF. The CDR3 coding sequence is TGTGCCAGCAGTTACCAAAGACTAGCGGCCTACAATGAGCAGTTCTTC.

This clone was counted between two and nine times. The chain carries TRBV5-6 and TRBJ2-6; TRBD2 might be the D (5 bases). Germline V gives CDR1 SGHDT, CDR2 YYEEEE. Between the trimmed V and J ends, which lost 0 bases and 4 bases, there was a span of 11 bases. This CDR3 has 16 amino acids. CDR3 in DNA: TGTGCCAGCAGCTTGGGAGGGTTTGGAGGGGCCAACGTCCTGACTTTC. Protein: CASSLGGFGGANVLTF.

This chain joins TRBV7-8 and TRBJ2-5; TRBD2 matches at 10 bases. With 3 bases clipped from V and 5 bases from J, the junction kept 12 bases outside the gene matches. The germline gives CDR1 SGHVS, CDR2 FQNEAQ. The CDR3 is made up of 17 amino acids. Here the CDR3 DNA reads TGTGCCAGCAGCTTTCGGGGAAGCGGGAGGGCCCTGGAGACCCAGTACTTC. This codes for CASSFRGSGRALETQYF.

V usage is TRBV7-2 and J usage is TRBJ2-7; 10 positions agree with TRBD2. Germline CDR1 is SGHTA and CDR2 is FQGNSA. The length of the CDR3 is 18 residues. V lost 5 bases to trimming and J lost 7 bases; unmatched junction nucleotides: 20. CDR3 bases: TGTGCCAGCAGCGCGCGCGGCGTGGGAGCGGGAGGGGCGCGAGAGCAGTACTTC. Translation gives CASSARGVGAGGAREQYF.

The J gene is TRBJ1-5, the V gene TRBV23-1; D is unresolved. TRBV23-1 is an open reading frame, and its role is uncertain. The CDR3 totals 16 residues. V lost 1 base and J 2 bases, leaving 12 bases between the germline ends. The CDR3 protein is CASSQWRGPCNQPQHF. In DNA, the CDR3 is TGCGCCAGCAGTCAATGGAGAGGGCCCTGCAATCAGCCCCAGCATTTT.

The J gene is TRBJ1-2, the V gene TRBV6-5, with D possibly TRBD1 on 6 matching bases. Trimming removed 6 bases at V and 6 bases at J, with 14 bases between. Germline V gives CDR1 MNHEY, CDR2 SVGAGI. This CDR3 region has 13 residues. This CDR3 is CASRTGTYDGYTF. The DNA for the CDR3 is TGTGCCAGCAGGACCGGGACATATGATGGCTACACCTTC.

V is TRBV19 and J is TRBJ2-7; 9 positions match TRBD2. V shed 1 base and J 1 base; nucleotides not matched to a gene: 2. Germline loops: CDR1 LNHDA, CDR2 SQIVND (reference sequence). CDR3 length: 15 amino acids. The CDR3 is CASSIGLAGSYEQYF. The CDR3, as DNA: TGTGCCAGTAGTATAGGTCTAGCGGGGTCCTACGAGCAGTACTTC. The complete variable domain, with remaining parts taken from reference TRBV19 and TRBJ2-7, reads DGGITQSPKYLFRKEGQNVTLSCEQNLNHDAMYWYRQDPGQGLRLIYYSQIVNDFQKGDIAEGYSVSREKKESFPLTVTSAQKNPTAFYLCASSIGLAGSYEQYFGPGTRLTVT.